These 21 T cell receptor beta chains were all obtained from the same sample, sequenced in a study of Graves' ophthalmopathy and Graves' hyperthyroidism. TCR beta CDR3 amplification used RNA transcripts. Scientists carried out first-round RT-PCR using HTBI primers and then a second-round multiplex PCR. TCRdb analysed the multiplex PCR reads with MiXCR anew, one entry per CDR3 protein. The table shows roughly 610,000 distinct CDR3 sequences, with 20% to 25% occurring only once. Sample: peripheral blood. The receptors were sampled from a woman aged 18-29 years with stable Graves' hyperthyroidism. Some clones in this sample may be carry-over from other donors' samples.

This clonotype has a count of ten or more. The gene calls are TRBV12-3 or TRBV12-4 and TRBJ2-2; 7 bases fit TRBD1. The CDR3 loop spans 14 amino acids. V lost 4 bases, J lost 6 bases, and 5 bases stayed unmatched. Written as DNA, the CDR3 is TGTGCCAGCAGTTCGTACAGGGGACCCGGGGAGCTGTTTTTT. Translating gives CASSSYRGPGELFF.

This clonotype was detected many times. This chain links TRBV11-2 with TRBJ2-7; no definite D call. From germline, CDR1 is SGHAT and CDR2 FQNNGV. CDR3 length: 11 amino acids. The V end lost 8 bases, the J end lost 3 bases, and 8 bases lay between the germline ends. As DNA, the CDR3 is TGTGCCAGCCTGCAAAACTACGAGCAGTACTTC. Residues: CASLQNYEQYF. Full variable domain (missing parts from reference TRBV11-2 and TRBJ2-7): EAGVAQSPRYKIIEKRQSVAFWCNPISGHATLYWYQQILGQGPKLLIQFQNNGVVDDSQLPKDRFSAERLKGVDSTLKIQPAKLEDSAVYLCASLQNYEQYFGPGTRLTVT.

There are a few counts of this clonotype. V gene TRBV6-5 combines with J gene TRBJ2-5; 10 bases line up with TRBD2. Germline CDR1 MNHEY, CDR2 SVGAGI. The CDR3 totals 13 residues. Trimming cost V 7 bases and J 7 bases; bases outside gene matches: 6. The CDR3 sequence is CASTLAGEGTQYF. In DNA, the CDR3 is TGTGCCAGCACCCTAGCGGGGGAAGGGACCCAGTACTTC.

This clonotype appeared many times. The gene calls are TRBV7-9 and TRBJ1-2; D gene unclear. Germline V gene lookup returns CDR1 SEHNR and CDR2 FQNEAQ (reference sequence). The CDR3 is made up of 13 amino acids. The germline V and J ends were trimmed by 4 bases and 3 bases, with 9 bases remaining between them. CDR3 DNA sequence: TGTGCCAGCAGCTATCAGGAGGACTATGGCTACACCTTC. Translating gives CASSYQEDYGYTF. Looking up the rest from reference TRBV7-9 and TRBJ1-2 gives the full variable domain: DTGVSQNPRHKITKRGQNVTFRCDPISEHNRLYWYRQTLGQGPEFLTYFQNEAQLEKSRLLSDRFSAERPKGSFSTLEIQRTEQGDSAMYLCASSYQEDYGYTFGSGTRLTVV.

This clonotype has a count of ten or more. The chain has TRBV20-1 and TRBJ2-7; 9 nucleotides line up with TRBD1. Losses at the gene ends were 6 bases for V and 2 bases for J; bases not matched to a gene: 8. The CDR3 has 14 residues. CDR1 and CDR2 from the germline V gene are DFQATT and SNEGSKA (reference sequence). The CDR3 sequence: CSANNHRGPYEQYF. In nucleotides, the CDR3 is TGCAGTGCCAACAACCACAGGGGGCCCTACGAGCAGTACTTC.

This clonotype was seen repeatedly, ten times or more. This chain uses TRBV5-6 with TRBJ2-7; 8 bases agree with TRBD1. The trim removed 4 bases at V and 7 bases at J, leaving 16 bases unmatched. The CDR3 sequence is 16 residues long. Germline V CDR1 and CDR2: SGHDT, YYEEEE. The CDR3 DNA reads TGTGCCAGCAGCCCACTCGGGACAGGACTGTCGGGGGAGCAGTACTTC. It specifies CASSPLGTGLSGEQYF.

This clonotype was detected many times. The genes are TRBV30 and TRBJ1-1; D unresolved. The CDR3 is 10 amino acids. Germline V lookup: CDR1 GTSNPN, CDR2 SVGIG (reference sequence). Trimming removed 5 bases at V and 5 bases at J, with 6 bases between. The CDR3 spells CAWGRTEAFF. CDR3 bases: TGTGCCTGGGGACGGACTGAAGCTTTCTTT.

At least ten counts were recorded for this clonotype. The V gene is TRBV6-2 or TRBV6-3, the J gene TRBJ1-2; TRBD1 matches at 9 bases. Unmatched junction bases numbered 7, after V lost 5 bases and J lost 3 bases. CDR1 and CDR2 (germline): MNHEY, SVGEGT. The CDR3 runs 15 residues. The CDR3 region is CASSASTGGDYGYTF. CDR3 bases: TGTGCCAGCAGTGCATCGACAGGGGGAGACTATGGCTACACCTTC.

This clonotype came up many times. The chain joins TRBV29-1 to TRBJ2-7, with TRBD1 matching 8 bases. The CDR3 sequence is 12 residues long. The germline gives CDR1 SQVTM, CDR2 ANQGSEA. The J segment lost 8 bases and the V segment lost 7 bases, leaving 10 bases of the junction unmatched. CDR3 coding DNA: TGCAGCGCCCAGGGGGCGCGGGGCCAGCAGTACTTC. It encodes CSAQGARGQQYF.

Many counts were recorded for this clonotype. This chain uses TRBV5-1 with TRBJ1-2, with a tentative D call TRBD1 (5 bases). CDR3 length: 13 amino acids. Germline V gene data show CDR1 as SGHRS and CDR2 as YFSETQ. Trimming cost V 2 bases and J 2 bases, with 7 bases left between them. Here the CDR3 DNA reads TGCGCCAGCAGCTTACCAGGGAACTATGGCTACACCTTC. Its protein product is CASSLPGNYGYTF. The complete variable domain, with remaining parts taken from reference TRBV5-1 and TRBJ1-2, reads KAGVTQTPRYLIKTRGQQVTLSCSPISGHRSVSWYQQTPGQGLQFLFEYFSETQRNKGNFPGRFSGRQFSNSRSEMNVSTLELGDSALYLCASSLPGNYGYTFGSGTRLTVV.

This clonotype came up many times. CDR3 residues: CATLARAYTGELFF. The CDR3 DNA reads as TGTGCCACCCTAGCCAGGGCGTACACCGGGGAGCTGTTTTTT. The rearrangement links TRBV19 to TRBJ2-2; D may be TRBD1 or TRBD2 (5 bases each). Between the trimmed V and J ends, which lost 10 bases and 3 bases, there was a span of 15 bases. This CDR3 comprises 14 residues. Germline values: CDR1 LNHDA, CDR2 SQIVND (reference sequence).

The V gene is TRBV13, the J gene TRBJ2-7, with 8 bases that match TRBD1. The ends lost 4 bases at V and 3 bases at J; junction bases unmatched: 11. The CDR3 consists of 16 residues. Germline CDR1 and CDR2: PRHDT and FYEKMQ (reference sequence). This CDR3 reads CASSSTRRTGIYEQYF. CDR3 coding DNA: TGTGCCAGCAGCTCCACCAGACGGACAGGGATCTACGAGCAGTACTTC. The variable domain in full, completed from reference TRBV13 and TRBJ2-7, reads AAGVIQSPRHLIKEKRETATLKCYPIPRHDTVYWYQQGPGQDPQFLISFYEKMQSDKGSIPDRFSAQQFSDYHSELNMSSLELGDSALYFCASSSTRRTGIYEQYFGPGTRLTVT.

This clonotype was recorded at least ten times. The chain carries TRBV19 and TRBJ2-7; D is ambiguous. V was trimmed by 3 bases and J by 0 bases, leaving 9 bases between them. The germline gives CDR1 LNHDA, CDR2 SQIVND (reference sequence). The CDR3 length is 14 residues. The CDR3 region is CASSIQAYSYEQYF. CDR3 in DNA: TGTGCCAGTAGTATCCAGGCTTACTCCTACGAGCAGTACTTC.

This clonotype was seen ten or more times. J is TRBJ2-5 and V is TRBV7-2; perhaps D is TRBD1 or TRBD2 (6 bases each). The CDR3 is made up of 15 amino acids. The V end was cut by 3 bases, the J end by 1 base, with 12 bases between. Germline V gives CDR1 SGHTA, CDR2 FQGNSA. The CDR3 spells CASSFPGALQETQYF. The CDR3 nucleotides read TGTGCCAGCAGCTTTCCGGGGGCCCTCCAAGAGACCCAGTACTTC.

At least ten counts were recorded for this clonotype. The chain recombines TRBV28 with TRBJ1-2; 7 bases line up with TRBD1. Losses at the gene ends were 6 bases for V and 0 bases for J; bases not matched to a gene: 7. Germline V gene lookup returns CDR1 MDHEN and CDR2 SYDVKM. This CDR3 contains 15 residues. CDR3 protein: CASSMWGTANYGYTF. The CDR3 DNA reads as TGTGCCAGCAGCATGTGGGGGACAGCTAACTATGGCTACACCTTC.

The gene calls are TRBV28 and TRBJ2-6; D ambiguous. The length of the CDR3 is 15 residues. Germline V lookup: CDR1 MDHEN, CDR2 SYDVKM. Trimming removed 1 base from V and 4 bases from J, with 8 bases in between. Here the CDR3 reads CASSLLRTGANVLTF. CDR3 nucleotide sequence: TGTGCCAGCAGTTTATTAAGAACCGGGGCCAACGTCCTGACTTTC.

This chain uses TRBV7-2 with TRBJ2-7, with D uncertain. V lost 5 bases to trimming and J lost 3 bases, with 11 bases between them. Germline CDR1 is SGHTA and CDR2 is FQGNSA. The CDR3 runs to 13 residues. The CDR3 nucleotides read TGTGCCAGCAGCGACAAATGGGACTACGAGCAGTACTTC. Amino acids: CASSDKWDYEQYF.

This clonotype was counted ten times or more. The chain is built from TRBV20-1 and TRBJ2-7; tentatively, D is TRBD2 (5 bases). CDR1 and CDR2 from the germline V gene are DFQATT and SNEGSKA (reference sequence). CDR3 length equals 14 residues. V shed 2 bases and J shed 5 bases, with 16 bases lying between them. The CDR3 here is CSARPSAGKHEQYF. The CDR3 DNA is TGCAGTGCTAGACCATCGGCGGGTAAGCACGAGCAGTACTTC.

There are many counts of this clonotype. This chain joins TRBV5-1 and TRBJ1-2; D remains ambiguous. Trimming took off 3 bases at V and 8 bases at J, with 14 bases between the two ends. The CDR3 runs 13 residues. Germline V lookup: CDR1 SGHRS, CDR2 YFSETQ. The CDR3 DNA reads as TGCGCCAGCAGCTGGGGATGGCGAGAGGGCTACACCTTC. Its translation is CASSWGWREGYTF.

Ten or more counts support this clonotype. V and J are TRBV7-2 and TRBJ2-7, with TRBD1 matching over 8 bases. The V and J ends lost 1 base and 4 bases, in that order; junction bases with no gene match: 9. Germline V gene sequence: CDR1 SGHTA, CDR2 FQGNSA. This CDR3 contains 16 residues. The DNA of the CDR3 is TGTGCCAGCAGCTTAGGGTTTTCAGGACAGGGTTACGAGCAGTACTTC. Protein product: CASSLGFSGQGYEQYF.

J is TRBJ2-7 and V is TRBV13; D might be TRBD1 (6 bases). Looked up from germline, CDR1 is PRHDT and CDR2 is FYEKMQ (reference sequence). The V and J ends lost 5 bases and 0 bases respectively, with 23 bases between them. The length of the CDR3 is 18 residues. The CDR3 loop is CASSPRSDRRPSSYEQYF. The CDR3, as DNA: TGTGCCAGCAGCCCAAGGAGTGACAGGCGACCAAGCTCCTACGAGCAGTACTTC.